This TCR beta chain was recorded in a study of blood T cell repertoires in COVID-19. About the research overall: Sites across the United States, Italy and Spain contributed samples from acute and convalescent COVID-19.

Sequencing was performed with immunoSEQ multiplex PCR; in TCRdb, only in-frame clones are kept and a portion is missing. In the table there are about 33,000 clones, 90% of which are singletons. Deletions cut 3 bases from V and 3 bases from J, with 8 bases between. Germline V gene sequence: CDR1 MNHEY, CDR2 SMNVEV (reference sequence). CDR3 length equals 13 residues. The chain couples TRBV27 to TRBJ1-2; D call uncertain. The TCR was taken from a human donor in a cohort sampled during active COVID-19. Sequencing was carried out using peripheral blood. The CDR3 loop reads CASSFGVDYGYTF. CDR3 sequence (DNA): TGTGCCAGCAGTTTCGGGGTGGACTATGGCTACACCTTC.